This T cell receptor (beta chain) is drawn from a study of shared clonotypes between healthy human individuals. Germline-derived CDR1 and CDR2 are MNHEY and SMNVEV (reference sequence). V lost 5 bases to trimming and J lost 4 bases; unmatched junction nucleotides: 8. The CDR3 has 14 amino acids. The study ran the assay at deep level. Profiling relied on immunoSEQ multiplex PCR, and the TCRdb table lists in-frame clones only, not all of them. The sample yields roughly 590,000 clones, about 95% seen once. CD8 cells regarded as naive lacked CD45RO, were positively chosen for CCR7, and omitted terminally differentiated effector memory CD45RA+ cells.

The sample taken for sequencing was naive CD8+ T cells sorted from blood. The receptor was derived from a woman in her 30s in good health. This chain links TRBV27 with TRBJ2-7, with 7 nucleotides matching TRBD2. The CDR3 region is CASSRLAGLYEQYF. The CDR3 nucleotides are TGTGCCAGCAGTAGACTAGCTGGTTTGTACGAGCAGTACTTC.